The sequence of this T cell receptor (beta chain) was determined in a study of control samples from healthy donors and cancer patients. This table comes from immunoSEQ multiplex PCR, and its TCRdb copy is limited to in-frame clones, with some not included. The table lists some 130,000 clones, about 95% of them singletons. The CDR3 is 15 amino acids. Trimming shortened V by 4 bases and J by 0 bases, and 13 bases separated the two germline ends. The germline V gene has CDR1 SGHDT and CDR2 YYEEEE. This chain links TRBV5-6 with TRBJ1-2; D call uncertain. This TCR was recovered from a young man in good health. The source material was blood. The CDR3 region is CASSPGWLSNYGYTF. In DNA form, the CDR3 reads TGTGCCAGCAGCCCGGGTTGGCTTTCTAACTATGGCTACACCTTC.